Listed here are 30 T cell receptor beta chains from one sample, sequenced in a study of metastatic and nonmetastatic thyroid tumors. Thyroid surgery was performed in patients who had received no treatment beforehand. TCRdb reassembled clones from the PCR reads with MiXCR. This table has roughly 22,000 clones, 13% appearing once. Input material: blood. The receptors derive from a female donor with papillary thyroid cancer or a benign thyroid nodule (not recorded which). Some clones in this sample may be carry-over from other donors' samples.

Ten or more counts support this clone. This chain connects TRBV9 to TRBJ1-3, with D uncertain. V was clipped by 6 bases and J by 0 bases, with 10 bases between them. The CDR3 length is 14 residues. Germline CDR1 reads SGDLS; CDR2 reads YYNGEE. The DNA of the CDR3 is TGTGCCAGCACGACGGGAAACTCTGGAAACACCATATATTTT. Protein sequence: CASTTGNSGNTIYF.

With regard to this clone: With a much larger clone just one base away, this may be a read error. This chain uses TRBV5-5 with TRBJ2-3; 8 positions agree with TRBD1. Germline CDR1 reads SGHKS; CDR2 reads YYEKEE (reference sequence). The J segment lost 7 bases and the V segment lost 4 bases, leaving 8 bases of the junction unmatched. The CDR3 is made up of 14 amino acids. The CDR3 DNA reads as TGTGCCAGCAGCCTTGGACAGGGAACATATACGCAGTATTTT. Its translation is CASSLGQGTYTQYF.

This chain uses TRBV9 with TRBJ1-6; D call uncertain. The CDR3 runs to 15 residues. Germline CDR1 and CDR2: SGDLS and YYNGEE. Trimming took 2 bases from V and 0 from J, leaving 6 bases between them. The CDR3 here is CASSVESSYNSPLHF. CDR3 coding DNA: TGTGCCAGCAGCGTTGAGAGCTCCTATAATTCACCCCTCCACTTT.

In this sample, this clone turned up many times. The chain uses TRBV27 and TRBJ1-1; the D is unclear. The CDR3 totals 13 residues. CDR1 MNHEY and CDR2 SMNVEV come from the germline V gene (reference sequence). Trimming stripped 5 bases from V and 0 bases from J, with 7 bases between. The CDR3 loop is CASSNHMNTEAFF. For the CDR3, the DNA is TGTGCCAGCAGTAACCACATGAACACTGAAGCTTTCTTT.

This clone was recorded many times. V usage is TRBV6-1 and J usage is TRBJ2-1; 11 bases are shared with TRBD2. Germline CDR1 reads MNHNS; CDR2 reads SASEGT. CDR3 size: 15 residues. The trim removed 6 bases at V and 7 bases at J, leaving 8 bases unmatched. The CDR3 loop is CASSPLAGERNEQFF. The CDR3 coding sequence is TGTGCCAGCAGCCCACTAGCGGGAGAAAGAAATGAGCAGTTCTTC.

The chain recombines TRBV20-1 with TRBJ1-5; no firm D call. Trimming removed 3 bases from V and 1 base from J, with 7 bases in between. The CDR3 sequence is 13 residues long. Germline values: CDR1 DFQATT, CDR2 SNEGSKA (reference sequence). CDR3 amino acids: CSARGDSNQPQHF. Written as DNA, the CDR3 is TGCAGTGCTAGGGGCGACAGCAATCAGCCCCAGCATTTT.

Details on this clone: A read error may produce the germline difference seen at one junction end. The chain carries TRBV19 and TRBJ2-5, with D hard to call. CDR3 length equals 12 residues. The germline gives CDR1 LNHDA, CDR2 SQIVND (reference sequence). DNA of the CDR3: TGTGCCAGTAGTCCGAGGCGAGAGTCCCAGTACTTC. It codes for CASSPRRESQYF.

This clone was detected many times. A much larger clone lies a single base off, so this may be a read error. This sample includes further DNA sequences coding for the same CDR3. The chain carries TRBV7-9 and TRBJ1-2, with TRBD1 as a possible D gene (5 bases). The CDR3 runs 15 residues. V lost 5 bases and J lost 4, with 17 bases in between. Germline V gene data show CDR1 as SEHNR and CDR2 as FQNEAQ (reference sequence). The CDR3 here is CASSLGGGVGYGYTF. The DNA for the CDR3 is TGTGCCAGCAGCCTAGGCGGGGGTGTTGGCTATGGCTACACCTTC.

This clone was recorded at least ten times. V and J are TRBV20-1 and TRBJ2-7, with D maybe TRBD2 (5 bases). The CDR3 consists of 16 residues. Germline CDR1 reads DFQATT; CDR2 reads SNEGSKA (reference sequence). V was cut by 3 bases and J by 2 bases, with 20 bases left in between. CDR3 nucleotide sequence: TGCAGTGCTAGTTGGGGTCGGATAGGCGGGCCCTACGAGCAGTACTTC. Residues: CSASWGRIGGPYEQYF.

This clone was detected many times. CDR3 sequence (DNA): TGTGCCAGCAGTTACTCGGGGGGGCAAGAGACCCAGTACTTC. It specifies CASSYSGGQETQYF. The V gene is TRBV6-5, the J gene TRBJ2-5; 7 bases fit TRBD2. The CDR3 has 14 residues. The germline V gene encodes CDR1 MNHEY and CDR2 SVGAGI. With V trimmed by 0 bases and J by 2 bases, 0 bases remained unmatched.

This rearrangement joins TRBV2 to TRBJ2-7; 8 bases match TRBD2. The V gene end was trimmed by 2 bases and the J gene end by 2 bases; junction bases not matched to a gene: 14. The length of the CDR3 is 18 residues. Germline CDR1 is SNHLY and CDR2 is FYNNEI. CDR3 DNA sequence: TGTGCCAGCAGTGAATATCTTTCACTAGCGGTCAATACCTACGAGCAGTACTTC. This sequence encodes CASSEYLSLAVNTYEQYF.

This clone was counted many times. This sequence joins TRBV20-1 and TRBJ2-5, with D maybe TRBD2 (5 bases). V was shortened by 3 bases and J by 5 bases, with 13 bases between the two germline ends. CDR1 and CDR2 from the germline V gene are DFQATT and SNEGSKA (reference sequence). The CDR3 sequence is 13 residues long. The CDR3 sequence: CSASFVREETQYF. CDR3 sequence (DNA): TGCAGTGCTAGTTTCGTAAGGGAGGAGACCCAGTACTTC.

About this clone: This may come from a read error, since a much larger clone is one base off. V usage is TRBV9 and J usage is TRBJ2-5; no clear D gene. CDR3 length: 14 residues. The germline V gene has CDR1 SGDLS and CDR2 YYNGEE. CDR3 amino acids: CARSASGVGETQYF. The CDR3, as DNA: TGTGCCAGAAGCGCCTCCGGAGTGGGAGAGACCCAGTACTTC.

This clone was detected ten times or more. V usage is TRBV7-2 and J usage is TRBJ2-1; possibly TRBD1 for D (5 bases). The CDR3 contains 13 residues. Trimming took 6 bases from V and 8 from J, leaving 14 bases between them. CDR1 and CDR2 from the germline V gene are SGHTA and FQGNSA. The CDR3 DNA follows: TGTGCCAGCAGTCAGCCCCCAGGGCATGAGCAGTTCTTC. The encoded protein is CASSQPPGHEQFF.

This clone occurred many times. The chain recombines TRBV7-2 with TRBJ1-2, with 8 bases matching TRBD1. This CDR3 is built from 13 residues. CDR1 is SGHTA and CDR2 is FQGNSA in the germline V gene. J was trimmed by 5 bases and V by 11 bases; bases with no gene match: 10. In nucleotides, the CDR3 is TGTGCCCGTGAGGGAGGACAGGGTTATGGCTACACCTTC. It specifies CAREGGQGYGYTF.

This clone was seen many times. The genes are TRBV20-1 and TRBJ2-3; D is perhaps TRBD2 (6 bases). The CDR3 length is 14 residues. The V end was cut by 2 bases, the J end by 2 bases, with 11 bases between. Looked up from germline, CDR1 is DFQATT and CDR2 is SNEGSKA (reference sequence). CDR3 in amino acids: CSARRGVNTDTQYF. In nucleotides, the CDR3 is TGCAGTGCTAGACGCGGGGTTAACACAGATACGCAGTATTTT.

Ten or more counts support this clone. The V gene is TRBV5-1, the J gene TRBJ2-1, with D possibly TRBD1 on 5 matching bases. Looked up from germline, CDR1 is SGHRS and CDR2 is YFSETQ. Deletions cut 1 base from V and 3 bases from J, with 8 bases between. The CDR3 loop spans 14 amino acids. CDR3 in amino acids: CASSLRQGYNEQFF. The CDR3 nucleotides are TGCGCCAGCAGCTTGAGGCAGGGCTACAATGAGCAGTTCTTC.

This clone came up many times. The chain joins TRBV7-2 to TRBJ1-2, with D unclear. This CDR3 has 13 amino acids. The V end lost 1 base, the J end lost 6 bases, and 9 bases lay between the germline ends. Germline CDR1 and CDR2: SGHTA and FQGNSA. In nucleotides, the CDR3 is TGTGCCAGCAGCTTAGACGCTGTCGATGGCTACACCTTC. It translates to CASSLDAVDGYTF.

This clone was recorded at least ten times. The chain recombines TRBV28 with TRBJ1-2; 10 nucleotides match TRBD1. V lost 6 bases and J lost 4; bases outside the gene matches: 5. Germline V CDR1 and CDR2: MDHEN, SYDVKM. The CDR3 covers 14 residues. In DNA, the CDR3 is TGTGCCAGCAGCTCGACAGGGGGCGTCTATGGCTACACCTTC. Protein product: CASSSTGGVYGYTF.

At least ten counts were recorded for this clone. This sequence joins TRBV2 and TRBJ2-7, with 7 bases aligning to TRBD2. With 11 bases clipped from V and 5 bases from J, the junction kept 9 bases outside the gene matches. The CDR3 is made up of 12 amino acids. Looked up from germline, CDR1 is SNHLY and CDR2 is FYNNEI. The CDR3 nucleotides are TGTGCCGGTGGAGCGGGAACCCACGAGCAGTACTTC. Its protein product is CAGGAGTHEQYF.

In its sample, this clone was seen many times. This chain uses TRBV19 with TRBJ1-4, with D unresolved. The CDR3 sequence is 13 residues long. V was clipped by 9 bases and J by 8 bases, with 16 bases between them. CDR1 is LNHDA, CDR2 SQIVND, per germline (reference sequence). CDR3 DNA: TGTGCCAGCAGTGGATCATGGCAGGAAAAACTGTTTTTT. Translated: CASSGSWQEKLFF.

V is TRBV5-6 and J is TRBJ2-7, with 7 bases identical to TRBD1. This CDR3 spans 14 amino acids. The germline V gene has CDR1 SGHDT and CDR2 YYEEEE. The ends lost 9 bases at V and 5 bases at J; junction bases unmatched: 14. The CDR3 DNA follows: TGTGCCACCGCTCGAGGGGGCTTTGGGCACGAGCAGTACTTC. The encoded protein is CATARGGFGHEQYF. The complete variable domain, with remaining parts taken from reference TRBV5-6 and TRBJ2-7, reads DAGVTQSPTHLIKTRGQQVTLRCSPKSGHDTVSWYQQALGQGPQFIFQYYEEEERQRGNFPDRFSGHQFPNYSSELNVNALLLGDSALYLCATARGGFGHEQYFGPGTRLTVT.

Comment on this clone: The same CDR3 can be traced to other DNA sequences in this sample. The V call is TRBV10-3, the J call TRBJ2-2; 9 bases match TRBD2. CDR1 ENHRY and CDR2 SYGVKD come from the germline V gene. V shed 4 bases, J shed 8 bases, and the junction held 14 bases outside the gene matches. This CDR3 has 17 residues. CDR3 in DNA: TGTGCCATCAGTGGTGGGGTAGCGGGAGTTACCACTGGGGAGCTGTTTTTT. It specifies CAISGGVAGVTTGELFF.

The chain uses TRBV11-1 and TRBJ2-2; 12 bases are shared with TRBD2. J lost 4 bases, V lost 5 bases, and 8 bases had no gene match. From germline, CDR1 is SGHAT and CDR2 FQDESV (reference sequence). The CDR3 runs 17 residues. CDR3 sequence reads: CASSLGLAGLSTGELFF. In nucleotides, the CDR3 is TGTGCCAGCAGCCTTGGACTAGCGGGATTAAGCACCGGGGAGCTGTTTTTT.

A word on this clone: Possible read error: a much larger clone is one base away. The CDR3 DNA reads as TGCAGCGGGACTGATCGGAACCCATGGGGCGATGAGCAGTTCTTC. Protein: CSGTDRNPWGDEQFF. V gene TRBV29-1 combines with J gene TRBJ2-1, with D tentatively TRBD1 or TRBD2 (5 bases each). V lost 7 bases and J 8 bases, leaving 24 bases between the germline ends. Looked up from germline, CDR1 is SQVTM and CDR2 is ANQGSEA. This CDR3 is built from 15 residues.

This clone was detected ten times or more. The CDR3 reads CASSRGGSTDTQYF. The CDR3 DNA is TGCGCCAGCAGCCGCGGAGGGTCCACAGATACGCAGTATTTT. The genes are TRBV5-1 and TRBJ2-3; the D gene is possibly TRBD2 (6 bases). Between the trimmed V and J ends, which lost 4 bases and 2 bases, there was a span of 11 bases. Germline V CDR1 and CDR2: SGHRS, YFSETQ. The CDR3 is made up of 14 amino acids.

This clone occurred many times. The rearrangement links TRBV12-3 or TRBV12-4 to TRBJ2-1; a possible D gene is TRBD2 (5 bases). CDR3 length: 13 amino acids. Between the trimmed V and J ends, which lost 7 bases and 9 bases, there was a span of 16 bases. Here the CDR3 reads CASILLGNGEQFF. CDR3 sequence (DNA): TGTGCCAGCATCCTACTAGGGAATGGTGAGCAGTTCTTC.

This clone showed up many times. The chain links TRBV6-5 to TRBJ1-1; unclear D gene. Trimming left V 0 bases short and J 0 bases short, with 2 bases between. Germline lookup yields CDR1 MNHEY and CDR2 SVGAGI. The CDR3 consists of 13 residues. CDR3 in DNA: TGTGCCAGCAGTTACTCGGTGAACACTGAAGCTTTCTTT. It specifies CASSYSVNTEAFF.

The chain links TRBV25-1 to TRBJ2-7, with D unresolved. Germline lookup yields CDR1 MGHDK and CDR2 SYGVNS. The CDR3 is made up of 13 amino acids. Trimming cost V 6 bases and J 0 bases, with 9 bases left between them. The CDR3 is CASSDSLSYEQYF. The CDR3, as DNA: TGTGCCAGCAGCGACTCCCTCTCCTACGAGCAGTACTTC.

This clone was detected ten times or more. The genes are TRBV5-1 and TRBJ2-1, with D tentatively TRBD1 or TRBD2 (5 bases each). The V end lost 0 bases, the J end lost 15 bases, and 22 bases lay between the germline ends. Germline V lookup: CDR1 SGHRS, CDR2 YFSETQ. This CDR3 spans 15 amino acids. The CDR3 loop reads CASSLAGSRELRRFF. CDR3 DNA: TGCGCCAGCAGCTTGGCTGGGTCCAGGGAGCTCCGTCGGTTCTTC.